These T cell receptor beta chains were read from a single sample in a study of CXCR3-negative and CXCR3-positive naive CD8 T cells. Reprocessing the 5' RACE reads, TCRdb reports a single entry for every CDR3 protein and omits DNA. This sample's table has some 130,000 distinct CDR3 sequences. Source material: naive CXCR3- CD8+ T cells from blood. The receptor set was obtained from a human donor in good health. Some clones in this sample may be carry-over from other donors' samples. CDR3s include the opening cysteine and the closing phenylalanine or tryptophan.

v_call: TRBV7-2; j_call: TRBJ2-3; cdr3_length: 16; cdr3_aa: CASSPLAGFAVDTQYF
v_call: TRBV28; j_call: TRBJ2-5; cdr3_length: 15; cdr3_aa: CASSSTGQGTETQYF
v_call: TRBV5-1; j_call: TRBJ2-1; cdr3_length: 13; cdr3_aa: CASSLGSRDPYHF
v_call: TRBV5-1; j_call: TRBJ2-7; cdr3_length: 14; cdr3_aa: CASSLAWGTYEQYF
v_call: TRBV7-9; j_call: TRBJ2-7; cdr3_length: 13; cdr3_aa: CASSPKGAYEQYF
v_call: TRBV27; j_call: TRBJ2-1; cdr3_length: 13; cdr3_aa: CATGTGFYNEQFF
v_call: TRBV9; j_call: TRBJ2-5; cdr3_length: 15; cdr3_aa: CASSAEGGDQETQYF
v_call: TRBV27; j_call: TRBJ2-7; cdr3_length: 16; cdr3_aa: CASSFRTSGSGYEQYF
v_call: TRBV14; j_call: TRBJ1-5; cdr3_length: 21; cdr3_aa: CASSQERDLAGEVGLDQPQHF
v_call: TRBV25-1; j_call: TRBJ1-1; cdr3_length: 16; cdr3_aa: CASSEGVTGGYTEAFF
v_call: TRBV29-1; j_call: TRBJ2-2; cdr3_length: 14; cdr3_aa: CSVDGGEGAGELFF
v_call: TRBV2; j_call: TRBJ2-3; cdr3_length: 14; cdr3_aa: CAMEGDVANDTQYF
v_call: TRBV11-3; j_call: TRBJ1-1; cdr3_length: 15; cdr3_aa: CASSPYRALGTEAFF
v_call: TRBV5-5; j_call: TRBJ1-2; cdr3_length: 16; cdr3_aa: CASSLDASGPTYGYTF
v_call: TRBV13; j_call: TRBJ2-3; cdr3_length: 14; cdr3_aa: CASSARLVGDTQYF
v_call: TRBV7-9; j_call: TRBJ1-1; cdr3_length: 12; cdr3_aa: CASSFGDTEAFF
v_call: TRBV6-6; j_call: TRBJ2-2; cdr3_length: 15; cdr3_aa: CASSYAQGSTGELFF
v_call: TRBV4-2; j_call: TRBJ1-6; cdr3_length: 17; cdr3_aa: CASSQDELATGGSPLHF
v_call: TRBV7-8; j_call: TRBJ2-2; cdr3_length: 15; cdr3_aa: CASSLLTGGPGELFF
v_call: TRBV6-5; j_call: TRBJ2-7; cdr3_length: 15; cdr3_aa: CASRAPGQGSYEQYF
v_call: TRBV23-1; j_call: TRBJ1-1; cdr3_length: 15; cdr3_aa: CASSQGHPSRTEAFF
v_call: TRBV7-8; j_call: TRBJ2-5; cdr3_length: 15; cdr3_aa: CASSLSLAGEETQYF
v_call: TRBV5-1; j_call: TRBJ1-6; cdr3_length: 16; cdr3_aa: CASSFVRTSYNSPLHF
v_call: TRBV10-2; j_call: TRBJ2-3; cdr3_length: 16; cdr3_aa: CASSEYGGGATDTQYF
v_call: TRBV29-1; j_call: TRBJ2-1; cdr3_length: 14; cdr3_aa: CSVPRGGLYNEQFF
v_call: TRBV29-1; j_call: TRBJ2-5; cdr3_length: 14; cdr3_aa: CSVDGGVLQETQYF
v_call: TRBV6-5; j_call: TRBJ2-5; cdr3_length: 14; cdr3_aa: CASSPGTSGETQYF
v_call: TRBV28; j_call: TRBJ2-1; cdr3_length: 13; cdr3_aa: CASSFGVYNEQFF
v_call: TRBV5-1; j_call: TRBJ2-1; cdr3_length: 15; cdr3_aa: CASSLGGGTYNEQFF
v_call: TRBV6-5; j_call: TRBJ2-7; cdr3_length: 14; cdr3_aa: CASSYSRDSYEQYF
v_call: TRBV4-3; j_call: TRBJ2-7; cdr3_length: 15; cdr3_aa: CASSHHTGGHYEQYF
v_call: TRBV7-9; j_call: TRBJ2-1; cdr3_length: 13; cdr3_aa: CASRSGLYNEQFF
v_call: TRBV19; j_call: TRBJ1-2; cdr3_length: 14; cdr3_aa: CASSIWGLNYGYTF
v_call: TRBV7-9; j_call: TRBJ2-7; cdr3_length: 12; cdr3_aa: CASGGFINEQYF
v_call: TRBV28; j_call: TRBJ1-5; cdr3_length: 16; cdr3_aa: CASSSPSGQGIQPQHF
v_call: TRBV27; j_call: TRBJ1-6; cdr3_length: 13; cdr3_aa: CASMTGPNSPLHF
v_call: TRBV6-5; j_call: TRBJ2-2; cdr3_length: 13; cdr3_aa: CASSYRTGGELFF
v_call: TRBV7-6; j_call: TRBJ2-2; cdr3_length: 17; cdr3_aa: CASSRSLAGSGTGELFF
v_call: TRBV12-3/TRBV12-4; j_call: TRBJ2-3; cdr3_length: 15; cdr3_aa: CAGGEGSGGTDTQYF
v_call: TRBV28; j_call: TRBJ1-3; cdr3_length: 16; cdr3_aa: CASSLIEGARRNTIYF
v_call: TRBV7-9; j_call: TRBJ2-2; cdr3_length: 17; cdr3_aa: CASSLWLAGANTGELFF
v_call: TRBV18; j_call: TRBJ1-3; cdr3_length: 15; cdr3_aa: CASSLGQISGNTIYF
v_call: TRBV5-1; j_call: TRBJ2-6; cdr3_length: 15; cdr3_aa: CASSLAEAGANVLTF
v_call: TRBV29-1; j_call: TRBJ2-7; cdr3_length: 12; cdr3_aa: CSVEGLASEQYF
v_call: TRBV20-1; j_call: TRBJ2-5; cdr3_length: 17; cdr3_aa: CSASTDGDRDGWETQYF
v_call: TRBV5-1; j_call: TRBJ2-5; cdr3_length: 12; cdr3_aa: CASSALGETQYF
v_call: TRBV7-9; j_call: TRBJ2-7; cdr3_length: 13; cdr3_aa: CASSLVGRYEQYF
v_call: TRBV3-1; j_call: TRBJ2-1; cdr3_length: 16; cdr3_aa: CASSPGLAGSTDEQFF
v_call: TRBV11-2; j_call: TRBJ2-7; cdr3_length: 14; cdr3_aa: CASSPPTGSYEQYF
v_call: TRBV28; j_call: TRBJ2-5; cdr3_length: 15; cdr3_aa: CASSSVAGKEVTQYF
v_call: TRBV12-3/TRBV12-4; j_call: TRBJ2-7; cdr3_length: 17; cdr3_aa: CASSLEQGPTMVYEQYF
v_call: TRBV20-1; j_call: TRBJ2-7; cdr3_length: 15; cdr3_aa: CSARVAGGISYEQYF
v_call: TRBV12-3/TRBV12-4; j_call: TRBJ2-1; cdr3_length: 14; cdr3_aa: CASSFPTGLAEQFF
v_call: TRBV15; j_call: TRBJ2-3; cdr3_length: 15; cdr3_aa: CATSRETSALYTQYF